This section outlines one T cell receptor beta chain sequence together with its context. These data come from a study of OX40 agonist ivuxolimab in advanced cancers. Looking at the study overall: Patients received ivuxolimab, an agonistic anti-OX40 (CD134) antibody.

The data were produced by immunoSEQ multiplex PCR, yet TCRdb's version contains in-frame clones alone and is incomplete. The sample includes 35,000 to 40,000 clones, around 80% of them seen just once. V was clipped by 5 bases and J by 0 bases, with 7 bases between them. Per the germline V gene, CDR1 is PRHDT and CDR2 is FYEKMQ (reference sequence). CDR3 length equals 13 residues. The specimen comprised CD4+ or CD8+ T cells sorted from blood, sampled in a trial of the OX40 agonist ivuxolimab. V and J are TRBV13 and TRBJ2-5, with no clear D. This receptor was identified in an adult with an advanced solid tumor such as melanoma, head and neck, liver or kidney cancer. CDR3 amino acids: CASSPTYQETQYF. The CDR3 region has the DNA TGTGCCAGCAGCCCAACATACCAAGAGACCCAGTACTTC.